Shown below are 15 T cell receptor beta chains from a single sample sequenced in a study of cytomegalovirus exposure and HLA in healthy donors. 60 Vbeta and 13 Jbeta primers were used in PCR. TCRdb's table, derived via immunoSEQ multiplex PCR, lists solely in-frame clones and lacks some. The sample has some 100,000 clones; roughly 74% are singletons. Sequences were obtained from PBMCs. Receptor source: a woman aged 65 to 85 in good health and CMV-seropositive.

The chain employs TRBV7-6 and TRBJ1-3; 7 bases line up with TRBD1. The CDR3 sequence is 16 residues long. CDR1 is SGHVS, CDR2 FNYEAQ, per germline. With 0 bases clipped from V and 0 bases from J, the junction kept 2 bases outside the gene matches. The chain's CDR3 is CASSLAHRGSGNTIYF. The CDR3 coding sequence is TGTGCCAGCAGCTTAGCGCACAGGGGCTCTGGAAACACCATATATTTT.

J is TRBJ2-7 and V is TRBV28; TRBD2 is a possible D gene (8 bases). The length of the CDR3 is 14 residues. The V gene lost 3 bases and the J gene lost 2 bases, with 11 bases spanning the gap. CDR1 and CDR2 (germline): MDHEN, SYDVKM. The CDR3 protein is CASSFSGTAYEQYF. The CDR3 DNA follows: TGTGCCAGCAGTTTTAGCGGGACAGCCTACGAGCAGTACTTC.

This chain links TRBV28 with TRBJ2-7, with 8 bases identical to TRBD2. Trimming cost V 8 bases and J 3 bases; bases outside gene matches: 15. The CDR3 has 16 amino acids. Germline V CDR1 and CDR2: MDHEN, SYDVKM. The CDR3 protein is CASLGASSGQIYEQYF. Written as DNA, the CDR3 is TGTGCCAGCCTTGGCGCCTCTAGCGGGCAGATCTACGAGCAGTACTTC.

Only a few counts were recorded for this clone. The rearrangement joins TRBV29-1 to TRBJ1-2; D perhaps matches TRBD1 (6 bases). V shed 1 base and J shed 0 bases, with 15 bases lying between them. The CDR3 contains 16 residues. CDR1 is SQVTM and CDR2 is ANQGSEA in the germline V gene. The CDR3, as DNA: TGCAGCGTTGAAGTTCCCGGGACACGTCCTAACTATGGCTACACCTTC. Translating it yields CSVEVPGTRPNYGYTF.

The rearrangement uses TRBV7-3 and TRBJ2-2; D perhaps matches TRBD2 (6 bases). The CDR3 has 16 amino acids. The germline V gene has CDR1 SGHTA and CDR2 FQGTGA. V lost 2 bases and J 7 bases, leaving 17 bases between the germline ends. The CDR3 is CASSLSRGKAGGELFF. In nucleotides, the CDR3 is TGTGCCAGCAGCTTATCACGCGGGAAGGCTGGCGGGGAGCTGTTTTTT.

The J gene is TRBJ1-5, the V gene TRBV27; weak D call: TRBD1 (5 bases). This CDR3 spans 17 amino acids. Trimming left V 2 bases short and J 0 bases short, with 14 bases between. Germline CDR1 and CDR2: MNHEY and SMNVEV (reference sequence). The CDR3 DNA reads TGTGCCAGCAGTTTAAGGCAGGGTTGGGATAGCAATCAGCCCCAGCATTTT. This translates into CASSLRQGWDSNQPQHF.

The chain uses TRBV7-3 and TRBJ1-4, with a weak D call TRBD1 (6 bases). The CDR3 totals 15 residues. V lost 0 bases, J lost 5 bases, and 10 bases lay in between. Germline CDR1 SGHTA, CDR2 FQGTGA. In DNA, the CDR3 is TGTGCCAGCAGCTTAACGGGGACAATGAATGAAAAACTGTTTTTT. Its translation is CASSLTGTMNEKLFF.

This clone was seen only a few times. This rearrangement joins TRBV5-6 to TRBJ2-7, with 7 bases fitting TRBD1. Trimming cost V 4 bases and J 4 bases; bases outside gene matches: 8. CDR3 length: 14 amino acids. Germline CDR1 reads SGHDT; CDR2 reads YYEEEE. DNA for the CDR3: TGTGCCAGCAGCCCCGTGGGACAGCTATACGAGCAGTACTTC. As protein: CASSPVGQLYEQYF.

CDR3 sequence (DNA): TGTGCCAGCAGACCCACGCAGGGGGCTTATTCACCCCTCCACTTT. This encodes CASRPTQGAYSPLHF. The rearrangement joins TRBV13 to TRBJ1-6; 8 bases line up with TRBD1. Germline V gene sequence: CDR1 PRHDT, CDR2 FYEKMQ (reference sequence). Unmatched junction bases numbered 9, after V lost 6 bases and J lost 8 bases. CDR3 length: 15 residues.

The chain uses TRBV10-2 and TRBJ2-2, with 7 nucleotides matching TRBD1. Trimming at V came to 6 bases and at J to 7 bases, leaving 8 bases not matched to a gene. Germline values: CDR1 WSHSY, CDR2 SAAADI. The CDR3 is 14 residues long. The CDR3: CASSRQGEGGELFF. In DNA form, the CDR3 reads TGCGCCAGCAGCCGACAGGGAGAAGGCGGGGAGCTGTTTTTT.

The J gene is TRBJ2-7, the V gene TRBV11-3; 7 positions match TRBD1. V lost 5 bases, J lost 2 bases, and 12 bases stayed unmatched. This CDR3 spans 16 amino acids. Germline loops: CDR1 SGHNT, CDR2 YENEEA. The CDR3 bases are TGTGCCAGCAGCCCCATCGGACAGGTCGCCACCTACGAGCAGTACTTC. Its translation is CASSPIGQVATYEQYF. Combining the CDR3 with reference TRBV11-3 and TRBJ2-7 gives the whole variable domain EAGVVQSPRYKIIEKKQPVAFWCNPISGHNTLYWYLQNLGQGPELLIRYENEEAVDDSQLPKDRFSAERLKGVDSTLKIQPAELGDSAVYLCASSPIGQVATYEQYFGPGTRLTVT.

The J gene is TRBJ2-7, the V gene TRBV5-4, with 7 bases aligning to TRBD2. The CDR3 is made up of 13 amino acids. With V trimmed by 4 bases and J by 1 base, 2 bases remained unmatched. The germline V gene encodes CDR1 SGHNT and CDR2 YYREEE (reference sequence). CDR3 DNA: TGTGCCAGCAGCCCGGGGGGATCCTACGAGCAGTACTTC. Its protein product is CASSPGGSYEQYF.

This clone was detected once. V gene TRBV28 combines with J gene TRBJ2-1; no firm D call. From germline, CDR1 is MDHEN and CDR2 SYDVKM. The CDR3 loop spans 12 amino acids. The ends were cut back, 5 bases at V and 4 bases at J, with 6 bases in the middle. The CDR3 DNA reads TGTGCCAGCAGTCGTAAATACAATGAGCAGTTCTTC. Its translation is CASSRKYNEQFF. The full variable domain, with the rest looked up from reference TRBV28 and TRBJ2-1, is DVKVTQSSRYLVKRTGEKVFLECVQDMDHENMFWYRQDPGLGLRLIYFSYDVKMKEKGDIPEGYSVSREKKERFSLILESASTNQTSMYLCASSRKYNEQFFGPGTRLTVL.

V is TRBV7-9 and J is TRBJ2-5; tentative D call: TRBD2 (6 bases). V lost 4 bases and J lost 1, with 7 bases in between. The germline gives CDR1 SEHNR, CDR2 FQNEAQ (reference sequence). The CDR3 extends over 13 amino acids. The CDR3 loop reads CASSSGLQETQYF. The DNA for the CDR3 is TGTGCCAGCAGCTCGGGACTCCAAGAGACCCAGTACTTC.

The chain uses TRBV5-4 and TRBJ1-5; 8 bases line up with TRBD1. V lost 2 bases to trimming and J lost 2 bases; unmatched junction nucleotides: 9. Germline CDR1 and CDR2: SGHNT and YYREEE (reference sequence). This CDR3 is built from 17 residues. In DNA form, the CDR3 reads TGTGCCAGCAGCTTCATGGACAGGGCCAAGGGCAATCAGCCCCAGCATTTT. As protein: CASSFMDRAKGNQPQHF.